The TCR beta chain under discussion was sequenced for a study of technical replicates of blood from four donors (TCRdb year 2017). The germline V gene gives CDR1 as SQVTM and CDR2 as ANQGSEA. V is pruned by 6 bases and J by 9 bases, leaving 6 bases of the junction without a gene match. The CDR3 runs 12 residues from the cysteine to the phenylalanine. Only CDR3 DNA remains: 36 bases, in frame from the first base. Receptors were amplified or captured by the immunoSEQ multiplex PCR assay. TCRdb re-hosts the immuneACCESS table, in-frame sequences only. Its copies lack some clones; in the studies checked, an unresolved V gene accounts for under half of them, and the cause for the rest is not known. Recorded for this sample are 65,000 to 95,000 clones; 95% to 98% of them occurred a single time. Less than 0.2% of the sample goes to the ten largest clones. In regard to this clone: What antigen it recognizes has not been identified. No much larger clonotype is one base removed from it; base qualities were not supplied.

Sequenced input: T cells isolated from PBMCs. The sequence is built from TRBV29-1 and TRBJ2-1; 9 bases in between match TRBD1. The sequence was obtained from a human donor in good health. The sequenced DNA is TGCAGCGTATCGGGACAGGGAGGTGAGCAGTTCTTC. This translates into CSVSGQGGEQFF.